This T cell receptor (beta chain) emerged from a study of blood T cell repertoires in COVID-19. Germline V gene sequence: CDR1 SGHNT, CDR2 YENEEA. V lost 1 base, J lost 10 bases, and 16 bases lay in between. CDR3 size: 14 residues. Data came from immunoSEQ multiplex PCR; TCRdb stores just in-frame clones and leaves some out. The sample shows some 200,000 clones, about nine tenths of them seen only once. What was sequenced was peripheral blood. The source is a woman aged 45-59 years with acute or convalescent COVID-19. The chain is built from TRBV11-3 and TRBJ1-1, with D possibly matching TRBD1 (5 bases). In DNA form, the CDR3 reads TGTGCCAGCAGCTTAGGGGGGGAATTGGGTGGAGCTTTCTTT. It codes for CASSLGGELGGAFF.